These 18 T cell receptor beta chains were all obtained from the same sample, sequenced in a study of blood T cell repertoires in COVID-19. The protocol was immunoSEQ multiplex PCR, while the TCRdb copy is restricted to in-frame clones and leaves out a portion. Of 240,000 or so clones listed, about nine tenths are singletons. The sample was peripheral blood. The receptors were sampled from a man in his 60s who had recovered from COVID-19.

The V gene is TRBV27, the J gene TRBJ2-5; the match to TRBD2 covers 10 bases. Looked up from germline, CDR1 is MNHEY and CDR2 is SMNVEV (reference sequence). The trim removed 6 bases at V and 4 bases at J, leaving 5 bases unmatched. The CDR3 covers 14 residues. CDR3 amino acids: CASRLSGGAETQYF. CDR3 DNA: TGTGCCAGCAGGCTAAGCGGGGGGGCAGAGACCCAGTACTTC.

This clone was picked up one time. This chain uses TRBV21-1 with TRBJ1-6; the table assigns TRBD1, which was not confirmed against the DNA. TRBV21-1 is a listed pseudogene. The CDR3 has 18 residues. CDR3 region: CASSKYKGTGGSNSPLHF. CDR3 DNA sequence: TGTGCCAGCAGCAAATATAAGGGGACAGGGGGCTCGAATTCACCCCTCCACTTT.

The chain recombines TRBV7-7 with TRBJ2-7; D might be TRBD1 (6 bases). The V gene's germline CDR1 is SSHAT and CDR2 FNYEAQ (reference sequence). V lost 5 bases, J lost 0 bases, and 11 bases lay in between. CDR3 length equals 14 residues. The CDR3 nucleotides read TGTGCCAGCAGCCCACAGGGAAGCTCCTACGAGCAGTACTTC. Its translation is CASSPQGSSYEQYF.

In its sample, this clone was seen a few times. V and J are TRBV30 and TRBJ2-7; D is possibly TRBD1 (6 bases). Between the trimmed V and J ends, which lost 2 bases and 3 bases, there was a span of 8 bases. Germline values: CDR1 GTSNPN, CDR2 SVGIG (reference sequence). The CDR3 loop spans 12 amino acids. The chain's CDR3 is CAWSRQVYEQYF. The CDR3 DNA is TGTGCCTGGAGTCGACAGGTCTACGAGCAGTACTTC.

V usage is TRBV24-1 and J usage is TRBJ2-3, with TRBD2 identical over 8 bases. With 3 bases clipped from V and 5 bases from J, the junction kept 15 bases outside the gene matches. Per the germline V gene, CDR1 is KGHDR and CDR2 is SFDVKD. CDR3 size: 18 residues. DNA for the CDR3: TGTGCCACCAGTGATAGTGTGGCTAGCGGGTACTCGGAAGATACGCAGTATTTT. It yields the protein CATSDSVASGYSEDTQYF.

The V and J genes are TRBV3-1 (or the pseudogene TRBV3-2) and TRBJ2-7, with D perhaps matching TRBD2 (6 bases). CDR1 and CDR2 from the germline V gene are LGHDT and YNNKEL (reference sequence). The CDR3 has 16 residues. V dropped 0 bases and J dropped 5 bases, with 17 bases sitting between them. CDR3 sequence reads: CASSQDPREAVHEQYF. As DNA, the CDR3 is TGTGCCAGCAGCCAAGATCCCAGGGAGGCTGTCCACGAGCAGTACTTC.

V is TRBV5-4 and J is TRBJ2-7, with 8 bases identical to TRBD1. Trimming took 0 bases from V and 1 from J; bases not matched to a gene: 0. Germline V CDR1 and CDR2: SGHNT, YYREEE (reference sequence). This CDR3 is 14 amino acids long. The CDR3 sequence: CASSLGQGSYEQYF. For the CDR3, the DNA is TGTGCCAGCAGCTTGGGACAGGGGTCCTACGAGCAGTACTTC.

The chain has TRBV27 and TRBJ2-1; 11 bases agree with TRBD1. J lost 8 bases, V lost 5 bases, and 20 bases had no gene match. The CDR3 is 19 residues long. Germline loops: CDR1 MNHEY, CDR2 SMNVEV (reference sequence). CDR3 sequence reads: CASSPRAPGGTGGVHEQFF. Here the CDR3 DNA reads TGTGCCAGCAGTCCCCGAGCCCCGGGGGGGACAGGGGGGGTCCATGAGCAGTTCTTC.

J is TRBJ2-7 and V is TRBV7-9; D might be TRBD1 (6 bases). The germline V and J ends were trimmed by 5 bases and 5 bases, with 13 bases remaining between them. This CDR3 spans 13 amino acids. The V gene's germline CDR1 is SEHNR and CDR2 FQNEAQ (reference sequence). The chain's CDR3 is CASSIGQSHEQYF. The CDR3, as DNA: TGTGCCAGCAGCATAGGACAGTCCCACGAGCAGTACTTC.

V usage is TRBV28 and J usage is TRBJ2-4; 10 bases agree with TRBD2. The CDR3 consists of 17 residues. Germline trimming cut 5 bases from V and 0 bases from J; bases unmatched to any gene: 7. Germline CDR1 is MDHEN and CDR2 is SYDVKM. CDR3 coding DNA: TGTGCCAGCAGTCCAAGTAGCGGGGGGTCAGCCAAAAACATTCAGTACTTC. The encoded protein is CASSPSSGGSAKNIQYF.

V usage is TRBV6-5 and J usage is TRBJ1-6, with D possibly matching TRBD1 (5 bases). The CDR3 is 13 amino acids. Trimming stripped 10 bases from V and 4 bases from J, with 11 bases between. Germline CDR1 is MNHEY and CDR2 is SVGAGI. CDR3 loop: CATKDRYNSPLHF. The CDR3 DNA is TGTGCCACCAAAGACAGATATAATTCACCCCTCCACTTT.

The chain recombines TRBV12-3 or TRBV12-4 with TRBJ1-1; D call uncertain. The CDR3 has 13 residues. The V end lost 4 bases, the J end lost 2 bases, and 8 bases lay between the germline ends. CDR3 in amino acids: CASSWAVNTEAFF. As DNA, the CDR3 is TGTGCCAGCAGTTGGGCAGTTAACACTGAAGCTTTCTTT.

This chain uses TRBV5-5 with TRBJ1-1, with 10 nucleotides matching TRBD1. In germline, CDR1 is SGHKS, CDR2 YYEKEE (reference sequence). This CDR3 has 15 residues. The J segment lost 1 base and the V segment lost 3 bases, leaving 3 bases of the junction unmatched. CDR3 nucleotides: TGTGCCAGCAGCTGGACAGGGGGGACGAACACTGAAGCTTTCTTT. Translating gives CASSWTGGTNTEAFF.

This clone was seen only once. This rearrangement joins TRBV4-1 to TRBJ2-3, with 8 nucleotides matching TRBD2. V gave up 1 base and J gave up 1 base; unmatched junction bases: 4. Germline values: CDR1 MGHRA, CDR2 YSYEKL. The CDR3 has 16 amino acids. The CDR3: CASSQGRGAGTDTQYF. DNA for the CDR3: TGCGCCAGCAGCCAAGGGCGGGGGGCCGGCACAGATACGCAGTATTTT.

This sequence joins TRBV18 and TRBJ1-6; D is unclear. Germline V gives CDR1 KGHSH, CDR2 LQKENI. The V and J ends lost 4 bases and 8 bases respectively, with 9 bases between them. There are 13 residues in the CDR3. CDR3 DNA: TGTGCCAGCTCACGGAACGGGGATTCACCCCTCCACTTT. Translation: CASSRNGDSPLHF.

V gene TRBV7-8 combines with J gene TRBJ1-1; D remains unclear. CDR1 is SGHVS, CDR2 FQNEAQ, per germline. The CDR3 is made up of 14 amino acids. V gave up 3 bases and J gave up 2 bases, with 10 bases separating them. The CDR3 is CASSLREGNTEAFF. The CDR3 DNA reads TGTGCCAGCAGCTTGAGAGAGGGAAACACTGAAGCTTTCTTT.

The rearrangement uses TRBV2 and TRBJ1-1; D not resolved. Trimming stripped 7 bases from V and 1 base from J, with 7 bases between. The CDR3 has 12 amino acids. Germline assignment: CDR1 SNHLY and CDR2 FYNNEI. CDR3 loop: CASMIGNTEAFF. CDR3 bases: TGTGCCAGCATGATCGGGAACACTGAAGCTTTCTTT.

For this clone: The junction departs from the called germline gene at one end, perhaps through a read error. The chain joins TRBV3-1 (or the pseudogene TRBV3-2) to TRBJ1-2; no firm D call. The CDR3 sequence is 15 residues long. Germline V gene data show CDR1 as LGHDT and CDR2 as YNNKEL (reference sequence). In DNA, the CDR3 is TGTGCCAGCAGCCAAGATGGGAGGGCAAACTATGACTACACCTTC. It yields the protein CASSQDGRANYDYTF.